The rows below give T cell receptor beta chains drawn from one sample of a study of shared clonotypes between healthy human individuals. Profiled with immunoSEQ multiplex PCR; TCRdb holds only in-frame clones, not every one. The sample includes about 2.4 million clones, 85% to 95% seen only once; the top ten take roughly 0.15%. Sequencing was done on a sample of naive CD4+ T cells sorted from blood. The receptors come from a man aged 18 to 29 in good health. Each CDR3 is given with its conserved first and last residue. The order of the fields is J gene, clone size, D gene, V gene, CDR3 protein, CDR3 DNA. The D gene is left open where the match is weak. Clone size appears in some rows only: once, few, many, or a class for an expanded clone.

TRBJ2-7	NA	NA	TRBV4-2	CASSQEVVIGATRYEQYF	TGTGCCAGCAGCCAAGAAGTAGTGATTGGCGCTACACGCTACGAGCAGTACTTC
TRBJ1-5	once	TRBD1	TRBV30	CAWRGTGGSSNQPQHF	TGTGCCTGGAGAGGGACAGGGGGCAGTAGCAATCAGCCCCAGCATTTT
TRBJ1-1	NA	TRBD1	TRBV18	CASSPGQGETEAFF	TGTGCCAGCTCACCGGGACAGGGAGAGACTGAAGCTTTCTTT
TRBJ1-4	NA	NA	TRBV6-5	CASSPDLTQKLFF	TGTGCCAGCAGTCCTGACTTAACCCAAAAACTGTTTTTT
TRBJ1-1	NA	TRBD1	TRBV27	CASSSPGQSGTHPFF	TGTGCCAGCAGTTCGCCGGGACAGTCCGGAACTCATCCTTTCTTT
TRBJ1-1	NA	TRBD1	TRBV5-1	CASRGGTAGTEAFF	TGCGCCAGCAGAGGGGGGACAGCGGGTACTGAAGCTTTCTTT
TRBJ2-7	NA	TRBD1	TRBV7-2	CASSLGTGILYEQYF	TGTGCCAGCAGCTTAGGGACAGGGATCCTCTACGAGCAGTACTTC
TRBJ2-7	NA	TRBD1	TRBV5-4	CATGLQGASYEQYF	TGTGCCACGGGGCTGCAGGGGGCGTCCTACGAGCAGTACTTC
TRBJ2-7	NA	NA	TRBV7-2	CASSLGGIGEQYF	TGTGCCAGCAGCTTAGGTGGAATAGGGGAGCAGTACTTC
TRBJ1-5	NA	NA	TRBV30	CAWSHKGGGQPQHF	TGTGCCTGGAGTCATAAGGGGGGTGGTCAGCCCCAGCATTTT
TRBJ2-7	NA	NA	TRBV19	CASTPGGGVYEQYF	TGTGCCAGTACCCCGGGAGGGGGCGTCTACGAGCAGTACTTC
TRBJ1-4	NA	NA	TRBV27	CASSLSWVGNEKLFF	TGTGCCAGCAGTTTATCTTGGGTTGGGAATGAAAAACTGTTTTTT
TRBJ2-1	NA	TRBD2	TRBV10-1	CASSELAGGVEQFF	TGCGCCAGCAGTGAACTAGCGGGAGGTGTTGAGCAGTTCTTC
TRBJ1-1	once	NA	TRBV5-1	CASSQQVSNTEAFF	TGCGCCAGCAGTCAACAGGTTTCGAACACTGAAGCTTTCTTT
TRBJ2-3	NA	NA	TRBV18	CASSPLSGPTDTQYF	TGTGCCAGCTCACCACTATCGGGACCCACAGATACGCAGTATTTT
TRBJ2-5	NA	NA	TRBV11-1	CASSFSGETQYF	TGTGCCAGCAGCTTTTCAGGAGAGACCCAGTACTTC
TRBJ1-1	NA	NA	TRBV6-5	CASRDVERNTEAFF	TGTGCCAGCAGAGACGTAGAGAGGAACACTGAAGCTTTCTTT
TRBJ2-1	NA	TRBD2	TRBV7-9	CASSLGLAGVREQFF	TGTGCCAGCAGCTTAGGGCTAGCGGGAGTGAGGGAGCAGTTCTTC
TRBJ2-7	NA	TRBD2	TRBV28	CASSSRGGREQYF	TGTGCCAGCAGTTCCCGGGGGGGGCGCGAGCAGTACTTC
TRBJ2-2	NA	NA	TRBV11-2	CASSARINTGELFF	TGTGCCAGCAGCGCTAGGATTAACACCGGGGAGCTGTTTTTT
TRBJ1-6	NA	TRBD1	TRBV6-5	CASSYSTGQGKSPLHF	TGTGCCAGCAGTTACTCAACGGGACAGGGCAAATCACCCCTCCACTTT
TRBJ2-1	NA	TRBD2	TRBV7-7	CASSAGTSGAVNEQFF	TGTGCTAGCAGCGCGGGGACTAGCGGGGCGGTCAATGAGCAGTTCTTC
TRBJ2-2	NA	NA	TRBV5-1	CASSLVGTQNTGELFF	TGCGCCAGCAGCTTGGTGGGGACACAAAACACCGGGGAGCTGTTTTTT
TRBJ2-7	NA	NA	TRBV10-3	CAISESGLAYEQYF	TGTGCCATCAGTGAGTCCGGGTTGGCCTACGAGCAGTACTTC
TRBJ1-2	NA	NA	TRBV5-1	CASSFLPGGDGYTF	TGCGCCAGCAGCTTCCTACCTGGAGGTGATGGCTACACCTTC
TRBJ1-6	NA	NA	TRBV30	CAWSGQGSPLHF	TGTGCCTGGAGTGGCCAGGGATCACCCCTCCACTTT
TRBJ2-3	NA	NA	TRBV19	CASSMGDTDTQYF	TGTGCCAGTAGTATGGGGGACACAGATACGCAGTATTTT
TRBJ2-7	once	TRBD1	TRBV19	CASSTTGSYEQYF	TGTGCCAGTAGTACGACAGGGTCCTACGAGCAGTACTTC
TRBJ1-2	NA	NA	TRBV28	CASSLSADYGYTF	TGTGCCAGCAGTTTAAGCGCAGACTATGGCTACACCTTC
TRBJ1-5	once	NA	TRBV5-6	CASSLGGNSNQPQHF	TGTGCCAGCAGCTTGGGAGGGAATAGCAATCAGCCCCAGCATTTT
TRBJ1-2	NA	NA	TRBV19	CASSMTPGRTYGYTF	TGTGCCAGTAGTATGACTCCTGGGAGAACGTATGGCTACACCTTC
TRBJ2-3	NA	NA	TRBV19	CASTLTGLSTDTQYF	TGTGCCAGTACCCTGACCGGGCTCAGCACAGATACGCAGTATTTT
TRBJ1-6	few	NA	TRBV6-5	CASSYSEGAPLHF	TGTGCCAGCAGTTACTCGGAGGGAGCACCCCTCCACTTT
TRBJ2-3	NA	TRBD1	TRBV18	CASSPDRGLWGTDTQYF	TGTGCCAGCTCACCGGACAGGGGGCTGTGGGGCACAGATACGCAGTATTTT
TRBJ2-1	once	NA	TRBV7-9	CASSFNRESNEQFF	TGTGCCAGCAGCTTTAATAGGGAGAGCAATGAGCAGTTCTTC
TRBJ1-2	NA	NA	TRBV10-3	CAISSDRGINYGYTF	TGTGCCATCTCTTCGGACAGAGGAATCAACTATGGCTACACCTTC
TRBJ1-6	few	TRBD1	TRBV11-2	CASSQDRSGSPLHF	TGTGCCAGCAGCCAGGACAGGTCGGGATCACCCCTCCACTTT
TRBJ2-7	NA	NA	TRBV10-1	CASSGAGEQYF	TGCGCCAGCAGTGGCGCGGGCGAGCAGTACTTC
TRBJ2-1	NA	NA	TRBV4-3	CASSQVVGLGNEQFF	TGCGCCAGCAGCCAAGTAGTAGGGTTAGGCAATGAGCAGTTCTTC
TRBJ1-1	NA	TRBD1	TRBV5-1	CASRTQGMNTEAFF	TGCGCCAGCAGGACACAGGGGATGAACACTGAAGCTTTCTTT
TRBJ2-3	NA	TRBD2	TRBV18	CASSQVAGADTQYF	TGTGCCAGCTCACAAGTAGCGGGAGCAGATACGCAGTATTTT
TRBJ1-4	once	NA	TRBV7-9	CASSSIPGPNEKLFF	TGTGCCAGCAGTTCTATACCGGGCCCTAATGAAAAACTGTTTTTT
TRBJ2-2	NA	NA	TRBV5-1	CASSLAPGYNVGELFF	TGCGCCAGCAGCTTGGCCCCAGGGTATAATGTCGGGGAGCTGTTTTTT
TRBJ2-1	NA	TRBD2	TRBV30	CAEQRGIYNEQFF	TGTGCCGAACAGCGGGGCATATACAATGAGCAGTTCTTC
TRBJ2-6	NA	NA	TRBV27	CASSPPGALLSGANVLTF	TGTGCCAGCAGTCCCCCAGGGGCACTTCTCTCTGGGGCCAACGTCCTGACTTTC
TRBJ2-7	NA	NA	TRBV21-1	CASSKICLAGSPHEQYF	TGTGCCAGCAGCAAAATTTGTTTAGCGGGAAGTCCCCACGAGCAGTACTTC
TRBJ2-1	NA	NA	TRBV5-1	CASTSAGTFAYNEQFF	TGCGCCAGCACCTCAGCCGGGACCTTCGCCTACAATGAGCAGTTCTTC
TRBJ2-2	NA	TRBD2	TRBV5-4	CASSLEGGGAAGELFF	TGTGCCAGCAGCTTGGAAGGCGGGGGGGCCGCCGGGGAGCTGTTTTTT
TRBJ2-5	NA	NA	TRBV19	CATSLGETQYF	TGTGCCACTTCCCTGGGAGAGACCCAGTACTTC
TRBJ2-7	NA	TRBD2	TRBV6-1	CASSPGLGSYEQYF	TGTGCCAGCAGTCCGGGACTAGGCTCCTACGAGCAGTACTTC
TRBJ2-5	NA	NA	TRBV7-9	CASEQRGGKAQETQYF	TGTGCCAGCGAACAGAGGGGGGGCAAGGCTCAAGAGACCCAGTACTTC
TRBJ1-4	NA	NA	TRBV5-8	CASRRVPEKLFF	TGTGCCAGCAGGAGGGTCCCCGAAAAACTGTTTTTT
TRBJ1-5	few	TRBD1	TRBV6-1	CASRNTGTGNQPQHF	TGTGCCAGCAGGAATACCGGGACAGGGAATCAGCCCCAGCATTTT
TRBJ2-1	NA	NA	TRBV9	CASSRGVSHNEQFF	TGTGCCAGCAGCAGGGGGGTAAGCCACAATGAGCAGTTCTTC